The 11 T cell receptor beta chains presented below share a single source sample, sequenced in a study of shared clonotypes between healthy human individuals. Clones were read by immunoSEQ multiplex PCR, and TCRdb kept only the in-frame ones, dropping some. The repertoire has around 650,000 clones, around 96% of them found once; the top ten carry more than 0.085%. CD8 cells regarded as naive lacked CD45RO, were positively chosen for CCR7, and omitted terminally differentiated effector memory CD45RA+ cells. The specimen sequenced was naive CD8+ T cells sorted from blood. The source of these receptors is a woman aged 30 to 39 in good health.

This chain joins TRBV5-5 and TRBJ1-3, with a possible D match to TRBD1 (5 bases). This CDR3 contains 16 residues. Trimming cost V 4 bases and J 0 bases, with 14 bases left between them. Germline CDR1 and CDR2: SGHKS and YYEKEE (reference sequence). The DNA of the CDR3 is TGTGCCAGCAGCACCAGGGACCTCTTCTCTGGAAACACCATATATTTT. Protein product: CASSTRDLFSGNTIYF.

The CDR3 nucleotides read TGTGCCAGCAGTTCCTTGACCTACAATGAGCAGTTCTTC. It codes for CASSSLTYNEQFF. J is TRBJ2-1 and V is TRBV28; D call uncertain. V was clipped by 4 bases and J by 2 bases, with 6 bases between them. Per the germline V gene, CDR1 is MDHEN and CDR2 is SYDVKM. CDR3 length: 13 amino acids.

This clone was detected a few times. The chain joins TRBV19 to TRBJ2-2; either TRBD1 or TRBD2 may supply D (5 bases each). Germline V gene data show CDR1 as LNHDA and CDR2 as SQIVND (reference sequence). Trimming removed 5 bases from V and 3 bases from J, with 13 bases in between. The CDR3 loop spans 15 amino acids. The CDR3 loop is CASSPPLGDTGELFF. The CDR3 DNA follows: TGTGCCAGTAGTCCTCCCCTGGGGGACACCGGGGAGCTGTTTTTT.

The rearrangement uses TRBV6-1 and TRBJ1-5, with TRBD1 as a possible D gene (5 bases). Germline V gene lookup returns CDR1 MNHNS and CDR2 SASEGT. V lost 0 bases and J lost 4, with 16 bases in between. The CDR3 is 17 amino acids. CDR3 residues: CASSEALVGRTNQPQHF. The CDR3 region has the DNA TGTGCCAGCAGTGAAGCGCTCGTGGGACGGACGAATCAGCCCCAGCATTTT.

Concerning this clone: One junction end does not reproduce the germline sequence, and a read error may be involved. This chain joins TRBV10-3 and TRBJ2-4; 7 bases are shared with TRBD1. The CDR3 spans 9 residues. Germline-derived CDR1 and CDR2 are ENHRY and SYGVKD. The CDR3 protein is CANGWDSHF. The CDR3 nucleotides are TGTGCCAACGGGTGGGACAGCCACTTC.

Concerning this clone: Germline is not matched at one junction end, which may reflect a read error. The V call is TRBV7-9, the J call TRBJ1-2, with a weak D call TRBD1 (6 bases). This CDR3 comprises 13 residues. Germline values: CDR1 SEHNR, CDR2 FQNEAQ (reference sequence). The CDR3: CASSLEETGAIGF. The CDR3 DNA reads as TGTGCCAGCAGCTTAGAGGAGACAGGAGCTATAGGATTC.

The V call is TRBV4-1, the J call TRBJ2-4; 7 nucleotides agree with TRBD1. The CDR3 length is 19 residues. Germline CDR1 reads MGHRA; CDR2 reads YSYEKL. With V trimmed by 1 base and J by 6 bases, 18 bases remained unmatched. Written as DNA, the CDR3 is TGCGCCAGCAGCCAAGGGATCAAGAAACAGGGGATTGGGGGAAACATTCAGTACTTC. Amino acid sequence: CASSQGIKKQGIGGNIQYF.

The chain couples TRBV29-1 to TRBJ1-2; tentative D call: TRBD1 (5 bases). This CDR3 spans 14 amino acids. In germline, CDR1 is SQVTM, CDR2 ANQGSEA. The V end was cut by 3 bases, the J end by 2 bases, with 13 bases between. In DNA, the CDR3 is TGCAGCGTTGAGCCCTCTTACAGGAACTATGGCTACACCTTC. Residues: CSVEPSYRNYGYTF.

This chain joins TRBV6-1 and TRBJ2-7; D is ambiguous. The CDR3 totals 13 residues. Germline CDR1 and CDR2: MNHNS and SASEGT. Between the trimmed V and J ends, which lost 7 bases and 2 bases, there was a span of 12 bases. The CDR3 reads CASISGGAYEQYF. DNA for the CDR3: TGTGCCAGCATCTCCGGCGGCGCCTACGAGCAGTACTTC.

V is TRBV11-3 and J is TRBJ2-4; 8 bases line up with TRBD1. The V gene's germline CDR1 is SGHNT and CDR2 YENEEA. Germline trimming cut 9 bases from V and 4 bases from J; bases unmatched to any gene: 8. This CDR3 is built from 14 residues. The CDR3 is CARPGGVEKNIQYF. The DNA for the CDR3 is TGTGCCAGACCAGGGGGCGTAGAGAAAAACATTCAGTACTTC.

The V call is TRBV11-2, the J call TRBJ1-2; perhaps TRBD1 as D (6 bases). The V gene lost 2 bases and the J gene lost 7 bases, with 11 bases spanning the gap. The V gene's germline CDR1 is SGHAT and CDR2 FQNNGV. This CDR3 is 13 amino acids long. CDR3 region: CASSLWTESGYTF. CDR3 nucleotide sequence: TGTGCCAGCAGCTTATGGACAGAATCTGGCTACACCTTC.